The 18 T cell receptor beta chains reported below all come from one sample, sequenced in a study of PD-L1 blockade in urothelial cancer. Generated by immunoSEQ multiplex PCR, the TCRdb table keeps only in-frame clones and is missing some. Of 95,000 to 100,000 clones detected, roughly 91% appear once; the ten largest clones hold 1.5% to 2.5%. Time point reported: pretreatment peripheral blood. The material sequenced was PBMCs, taken around atezolizumab (anti-PD-L1) treatment. The source of these receptors is a man in his sixties with urothelial cancer.

This clone was observed a few times. The gene calls are TRBV10-2 and TRBJ2-7; possible D gene TRBD2, 6 bases. CDR1 is WSHSY and CDR2 is SAAADI in the germline V gene. V shed 4 bases and J shed 4 bases, with 8 bases lying between them. The CDR3 has 12 amino acids. CDR3 in amino acids: CASSAGEYEQYF. The DNA for the CDR3 is TGCGCCAGCAGTGCGGGAGAGTACGAGCAGTACTTC.

The chain joins TRBV27 to TRBJ2-2, with D possibly matching TRBD2 (5 bases). In germline, CDR1 is MNHEY, CDR2 SMNVEV (reference sequence). V lost 10 bases, J lost 1 base, and 16 bases lay in between. The CDR3 runs to 15 residues. CDR3 sequence reads: CATLPARGNTGELFF. The CDR3, as DNA: TGTGCCACCCTCCCTGCCCGGGGGAACACCGGGGAGCTGTTTTTT.

This chain joins TRBV11-3 and TRBJ2-2; 8 bases match TRBD1. This CDR3 is 17 amino acids long. Germline CDR1 and CDR2: SGHNT and YENEEA. The junction had 10 bases not matched to a gene; V was cut back by 5 bases and J by 2 bases. Here the CDR3 reads CASSPSTGGLNTGELFF. DNA of the CDR3: TGTGCCAGCAGCCCCTCCACAGGGGGTCTTAACACCGGGGAGCTGTTTTTT.

The chain recombines TRBV7-9 with TRBJ2-2, with TRBD2 matching 10 bases. J was trimmed by 1 base and V by 6 bases; bases with no gene match: 5. In germline, CDR1 is SEHNR, CDR2 FQNEAQ (reference sequence). The CDR3 loop spans 16 amino acids. Here the CDR3 reads CASRPGLAENTGELFF. DNA of the CDR3: TGTGCCAGCAGACCTGGACTAGCGGAGAACACCGGGGAGCTGTTTTTT.

The rearrangement links TRBV7-6 to TRBJ1-6, with a possible D match to TRBD1 (5 bases). Trimming pared 10 bases from V and 9 bases from J, leaving 25 bases between. The CDR3 spans 16 residues. Germline V gene data show CDR1 as SGHVS and CDR2 as FNYEAQ. CDR3 sequence reads: CATLPFLGGGGSPLHF. The CDR3, as DNA: TGTGCCACACTCCCGTTTCTCGGGGGGGGAGGTTCACCCCTCCACTTT.

The chain employs TRBV29-1 and TRBJ2-2, with 10 bases matching TRBD2. Germline lookup yields CDR1 SQVTM and CDR2 ANQGSEA. The CDR3 spans 18 residues. V dropped 0 bases and J dropped 4; count of bases not matched to a gene: 11. The CDR3 region has the DNA TGCAGCGTTGAAGATAACAGCGGGAGGGCAGTGGGCACCGGGGAGCTGTTTTTT. Protein: CSVEDNSGRAVGTGELFF.

The chain has TRBV7-2 and TRBJ1-1; 9 bases line up with TRBD1. The CDR3 covers 14 residues. Per the germline V gene, CDR1 is SGHTA and CDR2 is FQGNSA. Trimming removed 5 bases from V and 6 bases from J; junction bases left unmatched: 7. CDR3 region: CASSRDREWAEAFF. The CDR3 bases are TGTGCCAGCAGCCGGGACAGGGAATGGGCTGAAGCTTTCTTT. The full variable domain, in which reference TRBV7-2 and TRBJ1-1 provide the parts outside the CDR3, is GAGVSQSPSNKVTEKGKDVELRCDPISGHTALYWYRQSLGQGLEFLIYFQGNSAPDKSGLPSDRFSAERTGGSVSTLTIQRTQQEDSAVYLCASSRDREWAEAFFGQGTRLTVV.

V and J are TRBV9 and TRBJ1-4; TRBD1 might be the D (6 bases). With 2 bases removed from V and 1 base from J, the gap between germline ends came to 12 bases. CDR1 and CDR2 (germline): SGDLS, YYNGEE. This CDR3 spans 16 amino acids. The CDR3 DNA is TGTGCCAGCAGCGTCGGGGGGGGGCTAACTAATGAAAAACTGTTTTTT. It translates to CASSVGGGLTNEKLFF.

The rearrangement joins TRBV29-1 to TRBJ2-7; no definite D call. This CDR3 is 12 amino acids long. Germline V CDR1 and CDR2: SQVTM, ANQGSEA. The V and J ends lost 1 base and 6 bases respectively, with 10 bases between them. This CDR3 is CSVEGDYSEQYF. For the CDR3, the DNA is TGCAGCGTTGAAGGAGATTATAGCGAGCAGTACTTC.

The rearrangement links TRBV6-6 to TRBJ2-7; D is unclear. This CDR3 has 11 residues. V was cut by 6 bases and J by 3 bases, with 6 bases left in between. Germline V gene data show CDR1 as MNHNY and CDR2 as SVGAGI (reference sequence). The CDR3 reads CASSSYYEQYF. The CDR3 nucleotides read TGTGCCAGCAGCTCCTACTACGAGCAGTACTTC.

The gene calls are TRBV15 and TRBJ2-5; 9 nucleotides agree with TRBD1. Germline V gives CDR1 LNHNV, CDR2 YYDKDF (reference sequence). The CDR3 loop spans 18 amino acids. Unmatched junction bases numbered 11, after V lost 0 bases and J lost 3 bases. This CDR3 reads CATSRDRSFGTGKETQYF. The CDR3 nucleotides read TGTGCCACCAGCAGAGATCGAAGTTTTGGGACAGGGAAAGAGACCCAGTACTTC.

J is TRBJ1-4 and V is TRBV18; tentative D call: TRBD1 (6 bases). There are 14 residues in the CDR3. Germline V lookup: CDR1 KGHSH, CDR2 LQKENI. The V and J ends lost 1 base and 7 bases respectively, with 10 bases between them. The DNA of the CDR3 is TGTGCCAGCTCACCACAACAGGGTGGTGAAAAACTGTTTTTT. Protein sequence: CASSPQQGGEKLFF.

This chain connects TRBV29-1 to TRBJ1-2, with D uncertain. The V gene's germline CDR1 is SQVTM and CDR2 ANQGSEA. The CDR3 sequence is 10 residues long. Deletions cut 3 bases from V and 6 bases from J, with 5 bases between. DNA for the CDR3: TGCAGCGTTGATAGTGATGGCTACACCTTC. Its translation is CSVDSDGYTF.

The chain is built from TRBV28 and TRBJ1-2; 9 bases are shared with TRBD1. V shed 7 bases and J 8 bases; nucleotides not matched to a gene: 11. CDR3 length: 14 residues. Germline CDR1 MDHEN, CDR2 SYDVKM. The CDR3 sequence is CASISQTGGHGYTF. CDR3 bases: TGTGCCAGCATTTCCCAGACAGGGGGTCACGGCTACACCTTC.

V gene TRBV6-6 combines with J gene TRBJ1-1; D is possibly TRBD1 (6 bases). The CDR3 is 13 amino acids. Trimming pared 7 bases from V and 1 base from J, leaving 10 bases between. Germline assignment: CDR1 MNHNY and CDR2 SVGAGI (reference sequence). For the CDR3, the DNA is TGTGCCAGCATTGGGGGACAGAACACTGAAGCTTTCTTT. Protein product: CASIGGQNTEAFF.

The genes are TRBV21-1 and TRBJ2-3; no DNA check was done on the table's D call, TRBD1. TRBV21-1 is shown as a pseudogene. This CDR3 comprises 16 residues. The CDR3 reads CASSSRGTGFTDTQYF. CDR3 coding DNA: TGTGCCAGCAGCTCTCGAGGGACAGGATTCACAGATACGCAGTATTTT.

The DNA of the CDR3 is TGTGCCAGCAAAGGGACAGGGGGCTTCCTATCTGGCTACACCTTC. It yields the protein CASKGTGGFLSGYTF. V gene TRBV7-9 combines with J gene TRBJ1-2; 12 bases fit TRBD1. From germline, CDR1 is SEHNR and CDR2 FQNEAQ (reference sequence). The CDR3 spans 15 residues. After removal of 7 bases from V and 7 bases from J, the junction contained 10 bases not matched to a gene.

Only one count was recorded for this clone. V and J are TRBV13 and TRBJ2-1; 10 nucleotides match TRBD1. CDR1 PRHDT and CDR2 FYEKMQ come from the germline V gene (reference sequence). This CDR3 comprises 15 residues. V lost 6 bases to trimming and J lost 1 base; unmatched junction nucleotides: 3. The CDR3 here is CASRGQGRSYNEQFF. Here the CDR3 DNA reads TGTGCCAGCAGGGGACAGGGGCGGTCCTACAATGAGCAGTTCTTC.